This T cell receptor beta chain came from a study of blood T cell repertoires in COVID-19. The wider study: The United States, Italy and Spain were the sources of the acute and convalescent COVID-19 samples. Sample material is recorded as cDNA or gDNA derived from T cells, B-cell-depleted T cells, or PBMCs.

Assignments of participants to cohorts depended upon their own reported clinical history. The ends lost 10 bases at V and 1 base at J; junction bases unmatched: 2. The CDR3 spans 12 residues. The germline V gene has CDR1 WNHNN and CDR2 SYGVQD (reference sequence). TCRdb's table, derived via immunoSEQ multiplex PCR, lists solely in-frame clones and lacks some. The repertoire holds around 310,000 clones, with 89% as singletons. Sequences were obtained from PBMCs or T cells enriched from blood (not recorded which). V gene TRBV10-1 combines with J gene TRBJ2-7; 9 nucleotides match TRBD1. The TCR comes from a woman in her thirties or forties who had recovered from COVID-19. CDR3 in amino acids: CATGTGSYEQYF. The DNA for the CDR3 is TGCGCCACCGGGACAGGGTCCTACGAGCAGTACTTC.